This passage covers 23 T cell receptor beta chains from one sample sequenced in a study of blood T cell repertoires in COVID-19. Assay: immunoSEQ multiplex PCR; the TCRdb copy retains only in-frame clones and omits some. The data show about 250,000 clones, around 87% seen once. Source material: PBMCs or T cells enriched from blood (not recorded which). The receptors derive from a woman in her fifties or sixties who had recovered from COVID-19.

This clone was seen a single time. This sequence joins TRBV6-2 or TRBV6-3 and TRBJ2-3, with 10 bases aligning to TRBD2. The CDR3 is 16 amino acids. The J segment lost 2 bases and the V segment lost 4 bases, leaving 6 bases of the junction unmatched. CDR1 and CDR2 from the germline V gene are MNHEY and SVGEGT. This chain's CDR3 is CASSWRLAGFTDTQYF. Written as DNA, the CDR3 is TGTGCCAGCAGTTGGCGACTAGCGGGCTTCACAGATACGCAGTATTTT.

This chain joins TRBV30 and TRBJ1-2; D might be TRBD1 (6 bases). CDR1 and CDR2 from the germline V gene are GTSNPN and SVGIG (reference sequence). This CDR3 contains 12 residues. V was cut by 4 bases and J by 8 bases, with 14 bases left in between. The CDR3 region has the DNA TGTGCCTGGACATCGGGGGGCGTAGGCTACACCTTC. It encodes CAWTSGGVGYTF. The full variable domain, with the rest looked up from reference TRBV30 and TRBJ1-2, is SQTIHQWPATLVQPVGSPLSLECTVEGTSNPNLYWYRQAAGRGLQLLFYSVGIGQISSEVPQNLSASRPQDRQFILSSKKLLLSDSGFYLCAWTSGGVGYTFGSGTRLTVV.

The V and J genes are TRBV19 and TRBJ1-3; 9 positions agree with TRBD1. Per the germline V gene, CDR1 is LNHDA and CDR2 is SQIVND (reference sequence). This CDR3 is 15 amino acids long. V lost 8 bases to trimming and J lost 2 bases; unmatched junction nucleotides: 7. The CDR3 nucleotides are TGTGCCAGTCAAAAACAGGGGGCCACTGGAAACACCATATATTTT. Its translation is CASQKQGATGNTIYF.

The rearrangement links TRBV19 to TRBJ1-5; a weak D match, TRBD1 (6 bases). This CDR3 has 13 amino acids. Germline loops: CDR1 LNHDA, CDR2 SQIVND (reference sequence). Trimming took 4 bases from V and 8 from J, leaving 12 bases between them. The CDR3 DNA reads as TGTGCCAGTAGTAGCGTACAGGGTAAGCCCCAGCATTTT. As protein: CASSSVQGKPQHF.

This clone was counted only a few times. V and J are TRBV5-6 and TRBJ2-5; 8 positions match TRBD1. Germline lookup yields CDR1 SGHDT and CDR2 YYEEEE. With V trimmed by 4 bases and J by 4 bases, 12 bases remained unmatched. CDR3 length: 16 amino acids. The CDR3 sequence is CASSPGTGPWGETQYF. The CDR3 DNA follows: TGTGCCAGCAGCCCCGGGACAGGCCCATGGGGAGAGACCCAGTACTTC.

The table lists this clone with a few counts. CDR3 DNA sequence: TGTGCCAGCATCCCTGGACAGGGGAGGATGAACACTGAAGCTTTCTTT. Translating gives CASIPGQGRMNTEAFF. V is TRBV28 and J is TRBJ1-1, with 9 positions matching TRBD1. Per the germline V gene, CDR1 is MDHEN and CDR2 is SYDVKM. This CDR3 spans 16 amino acids. Trimming cost V 7 bases and J 0 bases; bases outside gene matches: 9.

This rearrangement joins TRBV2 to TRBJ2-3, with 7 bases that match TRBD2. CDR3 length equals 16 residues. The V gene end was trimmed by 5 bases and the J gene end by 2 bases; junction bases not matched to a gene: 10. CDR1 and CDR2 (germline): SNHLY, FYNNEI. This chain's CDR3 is CASSSRQSGITDTQYF. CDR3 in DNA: TGTGCCAGCAGTTCACGCCAGAGCGGGATCACAGATACGCAGTATTTT. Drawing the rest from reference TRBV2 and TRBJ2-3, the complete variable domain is EPEVTQTPSHQVTQMGQEVILRCVPISNHLYFYWYRQILGQKVEFLVSFYNNEISEKSEIFDDQFSVERPDGSNFTLKIRSTKLEDSAMYFCASSSRQSGITDTQYFGPGTRLTVL.

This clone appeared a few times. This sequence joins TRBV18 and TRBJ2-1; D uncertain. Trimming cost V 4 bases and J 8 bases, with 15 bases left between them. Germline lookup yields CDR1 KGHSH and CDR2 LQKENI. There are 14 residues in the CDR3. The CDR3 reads CASSRYTTTDEQFF. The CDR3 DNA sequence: TGTGCCAGCTCACGCTACACAACTACGGATGAGCAGTTCTTC.

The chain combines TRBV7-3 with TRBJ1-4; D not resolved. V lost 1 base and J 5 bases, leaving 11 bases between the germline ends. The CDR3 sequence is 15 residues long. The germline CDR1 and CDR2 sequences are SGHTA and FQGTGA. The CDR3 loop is CASSLSGQKNEKLFF. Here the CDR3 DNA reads TGTGCCAGCAGCTTAAGTGGGCAGAAGAATGAAAAACTGTTTTTT.

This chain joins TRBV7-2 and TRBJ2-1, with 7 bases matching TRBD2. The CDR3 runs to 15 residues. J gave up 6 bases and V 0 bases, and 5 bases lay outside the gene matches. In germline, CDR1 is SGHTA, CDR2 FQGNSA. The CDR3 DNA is TGTGCCAGCAGCTTAGCGGGAGGGCACGGCAATGAGCAGTTCTTC. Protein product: CASSLAGGHGNEQFF.

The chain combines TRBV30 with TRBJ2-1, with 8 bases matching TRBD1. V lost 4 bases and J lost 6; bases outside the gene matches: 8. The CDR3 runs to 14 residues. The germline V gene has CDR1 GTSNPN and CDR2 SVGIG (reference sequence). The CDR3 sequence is CAWILGQAGNEQFF. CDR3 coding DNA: TGTGCCTGGATTCTGGGACAGGCTGGCAATGAGCAGTTCTTC.

CDR3 coding DNA: TGTGCCACGACAGGGTTTAACTATGGCTACACCTTC. Translated, it gives CATTGFNYGYTF. The rearrangement uses TRBV5-8 and TRBJ1-2, with 7 positions matching TRBD1. V lost 9 bases to trimming and J lost 1 base; unmatched junction nucleotides: 3. The CDR3 is made up of 12 amino acids. CDR1 and CDR2 (germline): SGHTS, YDEGEE.

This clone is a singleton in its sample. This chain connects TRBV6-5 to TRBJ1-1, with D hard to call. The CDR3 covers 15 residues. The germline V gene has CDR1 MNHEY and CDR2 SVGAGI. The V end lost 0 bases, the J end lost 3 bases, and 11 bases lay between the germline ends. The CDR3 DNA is TGTGCCAGCAGTTACTCCGGGGTCGGGTACACTGAAGCTTTCTTT. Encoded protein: CASSYSGVGYTEAFF.

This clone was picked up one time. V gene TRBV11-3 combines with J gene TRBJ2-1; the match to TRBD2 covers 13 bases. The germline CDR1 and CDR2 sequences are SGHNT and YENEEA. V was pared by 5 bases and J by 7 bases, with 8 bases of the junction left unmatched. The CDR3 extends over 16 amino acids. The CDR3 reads CASSKGGLAGFNEQFF. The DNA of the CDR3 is TGTGCCAGCAGCAAGGGGGGACTAGCGGGATTTAATGAGCAGTTCTTC.

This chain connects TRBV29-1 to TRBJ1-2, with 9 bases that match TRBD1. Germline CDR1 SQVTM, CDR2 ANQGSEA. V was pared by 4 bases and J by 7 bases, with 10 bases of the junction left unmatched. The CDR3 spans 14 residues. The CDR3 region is CSVGGTGNLPGYTF. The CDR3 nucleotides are TGCAGCGTTGGGGGGACAGGGAATCTTCCTGGCTACACCTTC. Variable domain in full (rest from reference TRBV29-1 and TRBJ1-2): SAVISQKPSRDICQRGTSLTIQCQVDSQVTMMFWYRQQPGQSLTLIATANQGSEATYESGFVIDKFPISRPNLTFSTLTVSNMSPEDSSIYLCSVGGTGNLPGYTFGSGTRLTVV.

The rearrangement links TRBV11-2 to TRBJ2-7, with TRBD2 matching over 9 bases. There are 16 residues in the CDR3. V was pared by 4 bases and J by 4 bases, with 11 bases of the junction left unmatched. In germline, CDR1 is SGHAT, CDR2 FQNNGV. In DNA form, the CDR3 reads TGTGCCAGCAGCTCCCATCTAGCGGGGATAATGTACGAGCAGTACTTC. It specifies CASSSHLAGIMYEQYF.

The CDR3 DNA sequence: TGTGCCAGCAGCTTCTCGGGAGCAGGCGGGGAGCAGTACTTC. Translated: CASSFSGAGGEQYF. V is TRBV7-9 and J is TRBJ2-7; possibly TRBD2 for D (6 bases). CDR1 and CDR2 from the germline V gene are SEHNR and FQNEAQ (reference sequence). V was clipped by 3 bases and J by 7 bases, with 16 bases between them. This CDR3 has 14 residues.

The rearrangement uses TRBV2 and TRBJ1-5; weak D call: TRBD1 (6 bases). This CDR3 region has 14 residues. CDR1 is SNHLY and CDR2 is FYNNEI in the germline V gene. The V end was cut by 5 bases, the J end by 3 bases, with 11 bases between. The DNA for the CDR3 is TGTGCCAGCAGTCCGGACAGAACCAATCAGCCCCAGCATTTT. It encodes CASSPDRTNQPQHF.

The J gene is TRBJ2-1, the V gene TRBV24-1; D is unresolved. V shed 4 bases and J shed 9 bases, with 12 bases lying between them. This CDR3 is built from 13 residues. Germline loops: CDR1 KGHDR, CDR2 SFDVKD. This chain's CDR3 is CATSEDFLGEQFF. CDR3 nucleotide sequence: TGTGCCACCAGTGAAGACTTCCTCGGTGAGCAGTTCTTC.

The CDR3 here is CASSQTPGQGTYTEAFF. In nucleotides, the CDR3 is TGTGCCAGCAGTCAGACCCCGGGACAGGGTACCTACACTGAAGCTTTCTTT. The rearrangement joins TRBV7-9 to TRBJ1-1; 9 nucleotides agree with TRBD1. With 6 bases clipped from V and 3 bases from J, the junction kept 14 bases outside the gene matches. Germline CDR1 reads SEHNR; CDR2 reads FQNEAQ (reference sequence). The CDR3 totals 17 residues.

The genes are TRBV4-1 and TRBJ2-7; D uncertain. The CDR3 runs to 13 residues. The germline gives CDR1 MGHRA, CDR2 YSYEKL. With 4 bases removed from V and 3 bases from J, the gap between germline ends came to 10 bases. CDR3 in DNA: TGCGCCAGCAGCCCATCTGCCAGCTACGAGCAGTACTTC. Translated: CASSPSASYEQYF.

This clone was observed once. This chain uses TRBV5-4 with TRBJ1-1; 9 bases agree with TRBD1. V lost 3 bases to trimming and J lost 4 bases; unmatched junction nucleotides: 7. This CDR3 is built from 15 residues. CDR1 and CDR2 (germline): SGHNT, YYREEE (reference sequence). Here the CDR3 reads CASSYRQGGITEAFF. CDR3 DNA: TGTGCCAGCAGCTATCGACAGGGGGGCATCACTGAAGCTTTCTTT.

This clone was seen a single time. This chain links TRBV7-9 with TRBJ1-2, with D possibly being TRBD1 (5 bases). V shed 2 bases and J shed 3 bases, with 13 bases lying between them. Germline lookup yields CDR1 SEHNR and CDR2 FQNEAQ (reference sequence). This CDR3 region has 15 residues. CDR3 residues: CASSLSTEDHYGYTF. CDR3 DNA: TGTGCCAGCAGCTTATCGACAGAGGATCACTATGGCTACACCTTC.